Presented here are 7 T cell receptor beta chains from one specimen sequenced in a study of blood T cell repertoires in COVID-19. Sequenced by immunoSEQ multiplex PCR; TCRdb stores in-frame clones only, minus some. The sample contains about 310,000 clones, 80% to 90% of which appear only once. Sequencing was done on a sample of peripheral blood. The source is a woman aged 50 to 60 who had recovered from COVID-19.

This clone was recorded only once. The chain has TRBV19 and TRBJ1-2; D is uncertain. V was clipped by 10 bases and J by 6 bases, with 21 bases between them. This CDR3 is built from 14 residues. Germline V CDR1 and CDR2: LNHDA, SQIVND (reference sequence). The CDR3 DNA reads TGTGCCACCGCCCATACCGATACACGAAATGGCTACACCTTC. Its translation: CATAHTDTRNGYTF.

This clone has a handful of counts. This chain links TRBV28 with TRBJ1-4, with TRBD1 matching 8 bases. CDR3 length equals 17 residues. Germline V lookup: CDR1 MDHEN, CDR2 SYDVKM. Unmatched junction bases numbered 15, after V lost 4 bases and J lost 8 bases. The CDR3 loop is CASSSPAAGGASEKLFF. CDR3 in DNA: TGTGCCAGCAGTTCCCCGGCGGCAGGGGGCGCATCCGAAAAACTGTTTTTT.

This clone has more than one count but fewer than ten. The rearrangement uses TRBV5-1 and TRBJ1-2; weak D call: TRBD1 (6 bases). The germline gives CDR1 SGHRS, CDR2 YFSETQ. V lost 5 bases, J lost 8 bases, and 16 bases lay in between. The CDR3 contains 13 residues. This chain's CDR3 is CASSYNRELGYTF. The CDR3 region has the DNA TGCGCCAGCAGTTATAACAGGGAGTTGGGCTACACCTTC.

The chain joins TRBV18 to TRBJ2-7; the match to TRBD2 covers 10 bases. Germline V gene sequence: CDR1 KGHSH, CDR2 LQKENI. The junction had 2 bases not matched to a gene; V was cut back by 2 bases and J by 1 base. The CDR3 covers 15 residues. CDR3 nucleotides: TGTGCCAGCTCACCAGGGACTAGCGTATCCTACGAGCAGTACTTC. This translates into CASSPGTSVSYEQYF. Full variable domain (rest looked up from reference TRBV18 and TRBJ2-7): NAGVMQNPRHLVRRRGQEARLRCSPMKGHSHVYWYRQLPEEGLKFMVYLQKENIIDESGMPKERFSAEFPKEGPSILRIQQVVRGDSAAYFCASSPGTSVSYEQYFGPGTRLTVT.

The chain joins TRBV5-6 to TRBJ1-1, with 9 bases lining up with TRBD1. The V and J ends lost 0 bases and 10 bases, in that order; junction bases with no gene match: 1. Germline CDR1 reads SGHDT; CDR2 reads YYEEEE. This CDR3 has 12 residues. CDR3 sequence (DNA): TGTGCCAGCAGCTTGGGACAGGGGGTAGCTTTCTTT. As protein: CASSLGQGVAFF.

The rearrangement links TRBV25-1 to TRBJ1-1; D possibly corresponds to TRBD1 (6 bases). Germline CDR1 is MGHDK and CDR2 is SYGVNS. The CDR3 totals 14 residues. V was clipped by 6 bases and J by 4 bases, with 15 bases between them. CDR3 DNA sequence: TGTGCCAGCAGGCGGCGGGGGGCTGCCACTGAAGCTTTCTTT. It is translated as CASRRRGAATEAFF.

The rearrangement links TRBV7-6 to TRBJ2-1; the match to TRBD1 covers 9 bases. Germline V gene sequence: CDR1 SGHVS, CDR2 FNYEAQ. Trimming removed 5 bases from V and 7 bases from J; junction bases left unmatched: 6. The CDR3 totals 14 residues. In DNA form, the CDR3 reads TGTGCCAGCAGCCCCGGACAGGGGTTGAATGAGCAGTTCTTC. This codes for CASSPGQGLNEQFF.